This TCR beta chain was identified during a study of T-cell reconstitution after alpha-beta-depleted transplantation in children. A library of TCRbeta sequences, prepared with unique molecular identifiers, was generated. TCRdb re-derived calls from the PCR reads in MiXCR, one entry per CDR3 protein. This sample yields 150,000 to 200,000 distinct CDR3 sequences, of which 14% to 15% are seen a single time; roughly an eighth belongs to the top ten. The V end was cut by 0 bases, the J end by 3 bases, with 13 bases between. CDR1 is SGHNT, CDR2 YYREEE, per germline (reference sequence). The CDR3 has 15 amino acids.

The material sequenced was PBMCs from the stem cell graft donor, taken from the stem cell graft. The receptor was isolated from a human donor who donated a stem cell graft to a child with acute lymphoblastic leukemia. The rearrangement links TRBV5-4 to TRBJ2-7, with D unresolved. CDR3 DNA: TGTGCCAGCAGCTTGGGGGCCGCCGACCACTACGAGCAGTACTTC. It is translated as CASSLGAADHYEQYF.